The 26 T cell receptor beta chains below all came from one sample that was sequenced in a study of blood T cell repertoires in COVID-19. Clones were read by immunoSEQ multiplex PCR, and TCRdb kept only the in-frame ones, dropping some. The sample contains approximately 170,000 clones, around four fifths of which appear only once. The sample was peripheral blood. The receptors were sampled from a woman over 75 with acute or convalescent COVID-19.

The gene calls are TRBV25-1 and TRBJ1-2; perhaps TRBD1 as D (5 bases). Trimming cost V 2 bases and J 6 bases, with 13 bases left between them. CDR3 length equals 14 residues. The V gene's germline CDR1 is MGHDK and CDR2 SYGVNS. CDR3 nucleotides: TGTGCCAGCAGTGAAAAAAAGGGGTTGGATGGCTACACCTTC. It codes for CASSEKKGLDGYTF.

The V call is TRBV6-2 or TRBV6-3, the J call TRBJ2-1; D may be TRBD2 (6 bases). The V end was cut by 1 base, the J end by 7 bases, with 23 bases between. The CDR3 is made up of 18 amino acids. Germline CDR1 is MNHEY and CDR2 is SVGEGT. The CDR3 reads CASSYWAGRTTLKNEQFF. The CDR3 region has the DNA TGTGCCAGCAGTTACTGGGCGGGGCGGACCACCCTGAAAAATGAGCAGTTCTTC.

The chain joins TRBV5-4 to TRBJ1-2; TRBD1 might be the D (5 bases). V was pared by 3 bases and J by 2 bases, with 11 bases between. Per germline, CDR1 SGHNT and CDR2 YYREEE (reference sequence). The CDR3 contains 14 residues. CDR3 sequence: CASSSVGGNYGYTF. The CDR3 DNA follows: TGTGCCAGCAGCTCGGTCGGGGGGAACTATGGCTACACCTTC.

The genes are TRBV6-2 or TRBV6-3 and TRBJ1-5, with 8 bases identical to TRBD1. Germline V lookup: CDR1 MNHEY, CDR2 SVGEGT. Trimming removed 0 bases from V and 1 base from J; junction bases left unmatched: 2. The CDR3 is 16 amino acids. The CDR3 reads CASSYSGQVSNQPQHF. CDR3 nucleotide sequence: TGTGCCAGCAGTTACTCGGGACAGGTGAGCAATCAGCCCCAGCATTTT.

The chain's CDR3 is CASSSTGGLQETQYF. In DNA, the CDR3 is TGTGCCAGCTCATCCACAGGGGGCTTGCAAGAGACCCAGTACTTC. This sequence joins TRBV18 and TRBJ2-5, with 9 bases that match TRBD1. Trimming removed 5 bases from V and 2 bases from J; junction bases left unmatched: 6. The germline CDR1 and CDR2 sequences are KGHSH and LQKENI. This CDR3 is 15 amino acids long.

The chain links TRBV5-6 to TRBJ2-1; 8 bases are a match to TRBD1. The CDR3 extends over 15 amino acids. V was pared by 4 bases and J by 13 bases, with 16 bases of the junction left unmatched. Germline V gene sequence: CDR1 SGHDT, CDR2 YYEEEE. The CDR3 loop is CASSTSRTGRYYQFF. The CDR3 region has the DNA TGTGCCAGCAGCACGTCCAGGACAGGGAGGTATTATCAGTTCTTC.

V and J are TRBV27 and TRBJ2-2; 7 nucleotides agree with TRBD1. Trimming removed 5 bases from V and 5 bases from J; junction bases left unmatched: 23. CDR1 MNHEY and CDR2 SMNVEV come from the germline V gene (reference sequence). This CDR3 is 20 amino acids long. CDR3 DNA sequence: TGTGCCAGCAGTCTCCTCAGCTGGACAGGCGCTCCTACAGGGACCGGGGAGCTGTTTTTT. Translated: CASSLLSWTGAPTGTGELFF.

Here the CDR3 reads CAWEGAGSTDTQYF. The CDR3 coding sequence is TGTGCCTGGGAAGGAGCGGGGAGCACAGATACGCAGTATTTT. This sequence joins TRBV30 and TRBJ2-3, with 7 bases matching TRBD2. Germline CDR1 is GTSNPN and CDR2 is SVGIG (reference sequence). CDR3 length equals 14 residues. With 5 bases clipped from V and 0 bases from J, the junction kept 5 bases outside the gene matches.

This clone has only a few counts. This rearrangement joins TRBV7-9 to TRBJ2-7; TRBD2 is a possible D gene (5 bases). Trimming took off 5 bases at V and 3 bases at J, with 14 bases between the two ends. This CDR3 spans 14 amino acids. CDR1 is SEHNR, CDR2 FQNEAQ, per germline (reference sequence). The CDR3 reads CASSLPGSYYEQYF. The CDR3, as DNA: TGTGCCAGCAGCCTCCCGGGATCGTACTACGAGCAGTACTTC.

This clone was observed once. The chain employs TRBV21-1 and TRBJ2-5; the table's D call, TRBD2, has no DNA check behind it. TRBV21-1 is deemed a pseudogene. CDR3 length: 14 amino acids. The CDR3 protein is CASSNDGAMKTQYF. The CDR3 region has the DNA TGTGCCAGCAGCAATGACGGAGCGATGAAGACCCAGTACTTC.

The chain links TRBV10-3 to TRBJ1-1; the D gene is possibly TRBD1 (6 bases). The CDR3 is 14 amino acids. The ends were cut back, 7 bases at V and 1 base at J, with 13 bases in the middle. Germline CDR1 reads ENHRY; CDR2 reads SYGVKD. CDR3 loop: CAITRGQRNTEAFF. CDR3 coding DNA: TGTGCCATCACTCGAGGACAGAGGAACACTGAAGCTTTCTTT.

The gene calls are TRBV7-2 and TRBJ1-4, with 8 bases matching TRBD1. CDR1 SGHTA and CDR2 FQGNSA come from the germline V gene. With V trimmed by 5 bases and J by 5 bases, 4 bases remained unmatched. The CDR3 totals 14 residues. The CDR3 sequence: CASSPGTGNEKLFF. The CDR3 DNA sequence: TGTGCCAGCAGCCCCGGGACAGGAAATGAAAAACTGTTTTTT.

The gene calls are TRBV3-1 (or the pseudogene TRBV3-2) and TRBJ2-1, with D perhaps matching TRBD2 (5 bases). CDR1 is LGHDT, CDR2 YNNKEL, per germline (reference sequence). The V end was cut by 4 bases, the J end by 5 bases, with 9 bases between. The CDR3 runs to 13 residues. CDR3 nucleotides: TGTGCCAGCAGCCGGTCTAGCCACAATGAGCAGTTCTTC. Translating gives CASSRSSHNEQFF.

This clone occurred once. J is TRBJ1-5 and V is TRBV9; no definite D call. Germline-derived CDR1 and CDR2 are SGDLS and YYNGEE. Trimming cost V 0 bases and J 0 bases, with 4 bases left between them. The CDR3 has 14 amino acids. Here the CDR3 DNA reads TGTGCCAGCAGCGTAGGGGCTAGCAATCAGCCCCAGCATTTT. Protein sequence: CASSVGASNQPQHF. The full variable domain, completed using reference TRBV9 and TRBJ1-5, is DSGVTQTPKHLITATGQRVTLRCSPRSGDLSVYWYQQSLDQGLQFLIQYYNGEERAKGNILERFSAQQFPDLHSELNLSSLELGDSALYFCASSVGASNQPQHFGDGTRLSIL.

The chain combines TRBV7-2 with TRBJ2-3, with unresolved D. Germline V gene lookup returns CDR1 SGHTA and CDR2 FQGNSA. The V end was cut by 0 bases, the J end by 1 base, with 8 bases between. This CDR3 has 15 residues. In nucleotides, the CDR3 is TGTGCCAGCAGCTTAGCGTTTGCAGGCACAGATACGCAGTATTTT. The encoded protein is CASSLAFAGTDTQYF. Looking up the rest from reference TRBV7-2 and TRBJ2-3 gives the full variable domain: GAGVSQSPSNKVTEKGKDVELRCDPISGHTALYWYRQSLGQGLEFLIYFQGNSAPDKSGLPSDRFSAERTGGSVSTLTIQRTQQEDSAVYLCASSLAFAGTDTQYFGPGTRLTVL.

The chain is built from TRBV19 and TRBJ2-7; 12 bases agree with TRBD2. V trimming: 4 bases; J trimming: 5 bases; junction bases outside the gene matches: 6. The CDR3 has 15 residues. The germline V gene encodes CDR1 LNHDA and CDR2 SQIVND (reference sequence). The CDR3 coding sequence is TGTGCCAGTAGTAGACTAGCGGGAGTTTCCAACGAGCAGTACTTC. It translates to CASSRLAGVSNEQYF.

This rearrangement joins TRBV18 to TRBJ2-1; 9 bases align to TRBD2. The V gene end was trimmed by 1 base and the J gene end by 1 base; junction bases not matched to a gene: 2. Germline CDR1 reads KGHSH; CDR2 reads LQKENI. CDR3 size: 16 residues. CDR3 sequence: CASSPLRGGSYNEQFF. The CDR3 nucleotides read TGTGCCAGCTCACCACTGCGGGGGGGGTCCTACAATGAGCAGTTCTTC.

The chain carries TRBV11-3 and TRBJ1-1; TRBD1 matches 8 bases. V gave up 2 bases and J gave up 4 bases; unmatched junction bases: 3. Germline V lookup: CDR1 SGHNT, CDR2 YENEEA. The CDR3 contains 14 residues. CDR3 amino acids: CASSLNQGATEAFF. The CDR3 nucleotides read TGTGCCAGCAGCTTAAATCAGGGGGCCACTGAAGCTTTCTTT.

The V and J genes are TRBV19 and TRBJ1-5; 8 positions agree with TRBD1. The trim removed 5 bases at V and 5 bases at J, leaving 5 bases unmatched. CDR3 length: 14 residues. From germline, CDR1 is LNHDA and CDR2 SQIVND (reference sequence). CDR3 residues: CASSPQGAYQPQHF. The CDR3 DNA is TGTGCCAGTAGTCCCCAGGGGGCCTATCAGCCCCAGCATTTT.

V is TRBV27 and J is TRBJ2-5; tentatively, D is TRBD1 (5 bases). Trimming took off 6 bases at V and 0 bases at J, with 8 bases between the two ends. The CDR3 extends over 13 amino acids. Germline CDR1 MNHEY, CDR2 SMNVEV (reference sequence). The CDR3 coding sequence is TGTGCCAGCAGATGGACAAACCAAGAGACCCAGTACTTC. This gives the protein CASRWTNQETQYF.

As to this clone: The same CDR3 can be traced to other DNA sequences in this sample. The chain employs TRBV5-4 and TRBJ2-7; a weak D match, TRBD1 (6 bases). Germline CDR1 reads SGHNT; CDR2 reads YYREEE (reference sequence). Deletions cut 1 base from V and 4 bases from J, with 6 bases between. There are 12 residues in the CDR3. The CDR3 sequence: CASSLQGYEQYF. The CDR3, as DNA: TGTGCCAGCAGCTTGCAGGGGTACGAGCAGTACTTC.

For the CDR3, the DNA is TGCAGTGCTAGTTTTTCAGGTTTCGTGGGCTACACCTTC. The encoded protein is CSASFSGFVGYTF. The rearrangement uses TRBV20-1 and TRBJ1-2; no reliable D call. V lost 3 bases and J 8 bases, leaving 16 bases between the germline ends. Germline assignment: CDR1 DFQATT and CDR2 SNEGSKA (reference sequence). This CDR3 has 13 amino acids.

This sequence joins TRBV7-2 and TRBJ2-7, with 9 bases that match TRBD2. V lost 5 bases and J lost 4; bases outside the gene matches: 9. CDR1 and CDR2 (germline): SGHTA, FQGNSA. This CDR3 comprises 15 residues. The CDR3 DNA sequence: TGTGCCAGCAGCCCAGCGGGGCTAGCGGGATACGAGCAGTACTTC. This encodes CASSPAGLAGYEQYF.

The chain joins TRBV25-1 to TRBJ2-2; 9 bases are shared with TRBD1. This CDR3 has 15 residues. The trim removed 3 bases at V and 5 bases at J, leaving 4 bases unmatched. Germline V lookup: CDR1 MGHDK, CDR2 SYGVNS. CDR3 coding DNA: TGTGCCAGCAGTGATCACAGGGGGCCAACCGGGGAGCTGTTTTTT. Translation gives CASSDHRGPTGELFF. The full variable domain, with the rest looked up from reference TRBV25-1 and TRBJ2-2, is EADIYQTPRYLVIGTGKKITLECSQTMGHDKMYWYQQDPGMELHLIHYSYGVNSTEKGDLSSESTVSRIRTEHFPLTLESARPSHTSQYLCASSDHRGPTGELFFGEGSRLTVL.

This clone was seen only once. The genes are TRBV4-1 and TRBJ2-1; D is perhaps TRBD2 (5 bases). CDR1 and CDR2 (germline): MGHRA, YSYEKL. V was shortened by 0 bases and J by 9 bases, with 15 bases between the two germline ends. This CDR3 comprises 15 residues. The CDR3 protein is CASSQEGSRVSEQFF. The CDR3 nucleotides are TGCGCCAGCAGCCAAGAAGGGAGCCGCGTCAGTGAGCAGTTCTTC.

The CDR3 region is CASSLGLGSAAGAGNTIYF. For the CDR3, the DNA is TGTGCCAGCAGTCTTGGACTGGGATCCGCCGCGGGAGCTGGAAACACCATATATTTT. The chain has TRBV6-6 and TRBJ1-3; D is unclear. V lost 5 bases, J lost 2 bases, and 25 bases lay in between. Germline V gives CDR1 MNHNY, CDR2 SVGAGI (reference sequence). The CDR3 covers 19 residues.